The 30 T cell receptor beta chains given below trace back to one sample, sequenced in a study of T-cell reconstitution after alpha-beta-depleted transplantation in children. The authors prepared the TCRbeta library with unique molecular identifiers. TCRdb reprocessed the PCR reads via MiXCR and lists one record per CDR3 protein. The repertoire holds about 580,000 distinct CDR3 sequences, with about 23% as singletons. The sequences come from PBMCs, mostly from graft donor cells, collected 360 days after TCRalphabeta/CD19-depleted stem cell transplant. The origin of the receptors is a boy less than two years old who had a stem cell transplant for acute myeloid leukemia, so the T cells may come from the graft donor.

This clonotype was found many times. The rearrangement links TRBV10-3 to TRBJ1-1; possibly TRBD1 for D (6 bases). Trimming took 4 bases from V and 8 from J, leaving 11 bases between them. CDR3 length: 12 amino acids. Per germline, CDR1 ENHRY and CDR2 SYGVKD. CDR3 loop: CAISAGVREAFF. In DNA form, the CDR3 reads TGTGCCATCAGTGCAGGGGTAAGGGAAGCTTTCTTT.

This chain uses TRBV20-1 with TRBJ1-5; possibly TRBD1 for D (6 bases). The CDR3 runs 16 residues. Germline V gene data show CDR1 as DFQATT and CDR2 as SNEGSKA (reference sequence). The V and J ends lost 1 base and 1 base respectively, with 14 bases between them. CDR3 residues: CSARGQVGGSNQPQHF. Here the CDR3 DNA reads TGCAGTGCTAGAGGGCAAGTGGGGGGCAGCAATCAGCCCCAGCATTTT.

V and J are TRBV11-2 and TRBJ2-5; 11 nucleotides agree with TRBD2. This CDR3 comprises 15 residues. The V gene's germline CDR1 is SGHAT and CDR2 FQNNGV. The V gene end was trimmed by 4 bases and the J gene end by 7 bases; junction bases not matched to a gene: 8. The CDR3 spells CASSYQLAGDGTQYF. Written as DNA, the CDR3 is TGTGCCAGCAGCTACCAACTAGCGGGGGATGGGACCCAGTACTTC.

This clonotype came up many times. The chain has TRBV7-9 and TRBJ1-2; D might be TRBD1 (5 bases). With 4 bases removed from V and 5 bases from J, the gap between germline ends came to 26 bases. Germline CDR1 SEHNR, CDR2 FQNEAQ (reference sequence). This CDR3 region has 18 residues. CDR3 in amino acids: CASSSLPRPPTAPYGYTF. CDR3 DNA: TGTGCCAGCAGCTCCCTTCCCCGACCCCCGACAGCCCCATATGGCTACACCTTC.

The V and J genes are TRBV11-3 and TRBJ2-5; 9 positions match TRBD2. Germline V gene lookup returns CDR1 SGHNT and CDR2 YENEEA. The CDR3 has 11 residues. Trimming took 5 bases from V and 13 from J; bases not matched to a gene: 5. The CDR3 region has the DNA TGTGCCAGCAGCGTCGGACTAGCGCCGTACTTC. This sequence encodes CASSVGLAPYF.

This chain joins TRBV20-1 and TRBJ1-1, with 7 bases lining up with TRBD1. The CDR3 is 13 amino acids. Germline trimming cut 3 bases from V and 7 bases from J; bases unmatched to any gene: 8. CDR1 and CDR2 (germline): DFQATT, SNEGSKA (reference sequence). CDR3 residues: CSARYRGVGEAFF. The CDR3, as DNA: TGCAGTGCTAGGTACAGGGGAGTAGGTGAAGCTTTCTTT.

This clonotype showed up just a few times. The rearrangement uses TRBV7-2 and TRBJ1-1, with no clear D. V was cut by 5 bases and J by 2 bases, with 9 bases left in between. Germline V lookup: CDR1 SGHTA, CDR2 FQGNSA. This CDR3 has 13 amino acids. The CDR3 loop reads CASSPVPNTEAFF. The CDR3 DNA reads TGTGCCAGCAGCCCTGTCCCAAACACTGAAGCTTTCTTT.

CDR3 bases: TGTGCCAGTGCCGGGACGCCAGCGGAGACCCAGTACTTC. Translated: CASAGTPAETQYF. J is TRBJ2-5 and V is TRBV6-1; D is tentatively TRBD1 or TRBD2 (5 bases each). With 9 bases removed from V and 5 bases from J, the gap between germline ends came to 16 bases. CDR3 length: 13 residues. Germline CDR1 reads MNHNS; CDR2 reads SASEGT.

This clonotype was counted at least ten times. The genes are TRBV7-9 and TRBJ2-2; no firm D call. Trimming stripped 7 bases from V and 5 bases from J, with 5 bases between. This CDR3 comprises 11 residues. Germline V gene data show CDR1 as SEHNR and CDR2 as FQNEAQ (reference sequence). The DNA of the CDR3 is TGTGCCAGCATTCGAACCGGGGAGCTGTTTTTT. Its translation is CASIRTGELFF.

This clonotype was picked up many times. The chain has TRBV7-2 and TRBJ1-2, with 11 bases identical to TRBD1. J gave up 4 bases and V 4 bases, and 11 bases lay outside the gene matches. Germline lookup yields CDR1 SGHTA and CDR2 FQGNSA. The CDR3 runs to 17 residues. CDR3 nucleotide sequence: TGTGCCAGCAGCTACAGCCCCGGGACAGGGGGGTTCTATGGCTACACCTTC. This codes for CASSYSPGTGGFYGYTF.

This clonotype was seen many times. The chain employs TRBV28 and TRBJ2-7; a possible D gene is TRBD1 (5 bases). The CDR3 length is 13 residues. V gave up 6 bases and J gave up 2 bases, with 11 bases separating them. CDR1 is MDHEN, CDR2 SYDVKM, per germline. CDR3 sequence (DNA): TGTGCCAGCAGCCCCCTGGGGCCCTACGAGCAGTACGTC. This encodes CASSPLGPYEQYV.

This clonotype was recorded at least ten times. In DNA form, the CDR3 reads TGCAGTGCTAGAGATGTAGAGCGTCGGTACTTC. Protein sequence: CSARDVERRYF. The rearrangement joins TRBV20-1 to TRBJ2-7, with D hard to call. CDR3 size: 11 residues. Germline V gene lookup returns CDR1 DFQATT and CDR2 SNEGSKA (reference sequence). Deletions cut 0 bases from V and 12 bases from J, with 12 bases between.

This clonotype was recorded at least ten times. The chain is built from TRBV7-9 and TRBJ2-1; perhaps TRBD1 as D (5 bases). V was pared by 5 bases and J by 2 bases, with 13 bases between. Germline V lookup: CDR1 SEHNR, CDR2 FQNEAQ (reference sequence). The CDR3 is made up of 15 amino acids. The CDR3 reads CASSLRGPPYNEQFF. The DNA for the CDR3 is TGTGCCAGCAGCCTAAGGGGTCCCCCCTACAATGAGCAGTTCTTC.

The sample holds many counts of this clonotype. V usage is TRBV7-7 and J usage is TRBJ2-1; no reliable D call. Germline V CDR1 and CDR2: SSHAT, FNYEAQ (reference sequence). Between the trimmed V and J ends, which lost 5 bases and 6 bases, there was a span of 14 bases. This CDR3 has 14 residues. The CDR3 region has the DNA TGTGCCAGCAGCCCTCACCCTATGTTCAATGAGCAGTTCTTC. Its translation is CASSPHPMFNEQFF.

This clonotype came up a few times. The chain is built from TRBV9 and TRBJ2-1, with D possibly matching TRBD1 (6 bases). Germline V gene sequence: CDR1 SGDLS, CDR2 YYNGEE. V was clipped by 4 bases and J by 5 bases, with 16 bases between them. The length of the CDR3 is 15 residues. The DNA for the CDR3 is TGTGCCAGCAGCCCCCGACAGGAGGTAGACAATGAGCAGTTCTTC. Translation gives CASSPRQEVDNEQFF. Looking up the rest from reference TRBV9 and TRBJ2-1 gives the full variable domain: DSGVTQTPKHLITATGQRVTLRCSPRSGDLSVYWYQQSLDQGLQFLIQYYNGEERAKGNILERFSAQQFPDLHSELNLSSLELGDSALYFCASSPRQEVDNEQFFGPGTRLTVL.

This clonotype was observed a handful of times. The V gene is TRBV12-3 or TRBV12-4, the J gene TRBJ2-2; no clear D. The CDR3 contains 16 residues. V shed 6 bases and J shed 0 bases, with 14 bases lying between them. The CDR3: CASRKGKGANTGELFF. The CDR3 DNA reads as TGTGCCAGCAGAAAAGGAAAAGGAGCGAACACCGGGGAGCTGTTTTTT.

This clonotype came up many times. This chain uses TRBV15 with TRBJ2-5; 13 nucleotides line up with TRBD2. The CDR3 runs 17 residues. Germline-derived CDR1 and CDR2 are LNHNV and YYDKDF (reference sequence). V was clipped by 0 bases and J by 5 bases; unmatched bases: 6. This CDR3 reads CATSRDGLAGEGETQYF. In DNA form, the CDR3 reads TGTGCCACCAGCAGAGATGGACTAGCGGGGGAGGGGGAGACCCAGTACTTC. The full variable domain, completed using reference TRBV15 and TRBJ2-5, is DAMVIQNPRYQVTQFGKPVTLSCSQTLNHNVMYWYQQKSSQAPKLLFHYYDKDFNNEADTPDNFQSRRPNTSFCFLDIRSPGLGDTAMYLCATSRDGLAGEGETQYFGPGTRLLVL.

For the CDR3, the DNA is TGTGCCACCAGCAGAGATCTCGGGGGGTGGGGCACAGATACGCAGTATTTT. Its protein product is CATSRDLGGWGTDTQYF. The V call is TRBV15, the J call TRBJ2-3; 7 nucleotides line up with TRBD2. V dropped 0 bases and J dropped 1; count of bases not matched to a gene: 7. CDR3 length equals 17 residues. Germline CDR1 LNHNV, CDR2 YYDKDF (reference sequence).

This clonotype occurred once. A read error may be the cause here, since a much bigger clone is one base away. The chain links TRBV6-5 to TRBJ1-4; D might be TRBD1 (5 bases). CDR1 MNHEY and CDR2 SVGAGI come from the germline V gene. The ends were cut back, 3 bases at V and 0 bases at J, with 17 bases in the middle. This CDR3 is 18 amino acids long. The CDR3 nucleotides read TGTGCCAGCAGTTATTTTAGCAGGGCAGATACAACTAATGAAAAACTGTTTTTT. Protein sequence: CASSYFSRADTTNEKLFF.

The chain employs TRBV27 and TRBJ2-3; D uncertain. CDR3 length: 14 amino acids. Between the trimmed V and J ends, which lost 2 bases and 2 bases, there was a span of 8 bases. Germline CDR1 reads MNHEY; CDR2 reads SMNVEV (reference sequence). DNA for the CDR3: TGTGCCAGCAGTTTAGAGGCTATCACAGATACGCAGTATTTT. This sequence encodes CASSLEAITDTQYF.

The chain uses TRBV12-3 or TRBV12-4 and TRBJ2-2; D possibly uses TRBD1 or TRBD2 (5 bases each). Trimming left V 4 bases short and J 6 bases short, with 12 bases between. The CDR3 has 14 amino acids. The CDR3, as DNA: TGTGCCAGCAGTTGGGGGATAGGGTCCGGGGAGCTGTTTTTT. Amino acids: CASSWGIGSGELFF.

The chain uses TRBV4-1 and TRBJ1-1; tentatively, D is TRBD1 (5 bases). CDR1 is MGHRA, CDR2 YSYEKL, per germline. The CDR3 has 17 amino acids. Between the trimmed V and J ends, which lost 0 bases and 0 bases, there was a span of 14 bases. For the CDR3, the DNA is TGCGCCAGCAGCCAAGAGGGCCAGGGAAGGATGAACACTGAAGCTTTCTTT. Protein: CASSQEGQGRMNTEAFF.

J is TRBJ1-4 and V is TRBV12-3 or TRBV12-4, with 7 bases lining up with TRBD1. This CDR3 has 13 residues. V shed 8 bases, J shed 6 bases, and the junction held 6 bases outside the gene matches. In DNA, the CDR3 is TGTGCCAGCTCTAAGACAGGGTATGAAAAACTGTTTTTT. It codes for CASSKTGYEKLFF.

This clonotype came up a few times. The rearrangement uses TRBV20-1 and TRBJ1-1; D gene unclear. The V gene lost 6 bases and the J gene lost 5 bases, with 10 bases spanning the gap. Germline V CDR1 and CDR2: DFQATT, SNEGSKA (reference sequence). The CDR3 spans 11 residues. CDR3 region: CSAVLGTEAFF. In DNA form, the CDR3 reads TGCAGTGCCGTTTTGGGGACTGAAGCTTTCTTT.

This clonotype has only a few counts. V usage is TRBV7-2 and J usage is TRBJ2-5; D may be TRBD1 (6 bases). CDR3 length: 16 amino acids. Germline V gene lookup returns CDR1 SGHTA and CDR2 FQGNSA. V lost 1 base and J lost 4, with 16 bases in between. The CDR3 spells CASSLGILQGRETQYF. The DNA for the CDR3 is TGTGCCAGCAGCTTAGGGATACTACAGGGACGAGAGACCCAGTACTTC.

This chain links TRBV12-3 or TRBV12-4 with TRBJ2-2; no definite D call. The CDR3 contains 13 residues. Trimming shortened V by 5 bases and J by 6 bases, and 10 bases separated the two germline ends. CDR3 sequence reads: CASSPYTPGELFF. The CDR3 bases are TGTGCCAGCAGTCCTTATACCCCCGGGGAGCTGTTTTTT.

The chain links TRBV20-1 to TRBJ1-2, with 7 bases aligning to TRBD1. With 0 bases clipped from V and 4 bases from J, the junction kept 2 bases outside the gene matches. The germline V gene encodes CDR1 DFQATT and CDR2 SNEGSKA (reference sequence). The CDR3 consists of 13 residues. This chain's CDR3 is CSAREGGRYGYTF. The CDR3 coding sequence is TGCAGTGCTAGAGAAGGGGGCCGCTATGGCTACACCTTC.

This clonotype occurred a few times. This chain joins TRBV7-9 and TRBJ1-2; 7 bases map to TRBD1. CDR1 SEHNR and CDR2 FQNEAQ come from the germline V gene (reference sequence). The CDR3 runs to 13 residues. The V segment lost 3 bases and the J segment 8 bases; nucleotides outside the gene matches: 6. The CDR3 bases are TGTGCCAGCAGCTTGACAGGGCTGAAGGGCTACACCTTC. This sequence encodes CASSLTGLKGYTF.

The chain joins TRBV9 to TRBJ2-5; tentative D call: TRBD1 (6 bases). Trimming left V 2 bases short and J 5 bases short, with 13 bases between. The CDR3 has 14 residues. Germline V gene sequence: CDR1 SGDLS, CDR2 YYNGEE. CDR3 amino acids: CASSVPDRLETQYF. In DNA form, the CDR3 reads TGTGCCAGCAGCGTTCCCGACAGGCTGGAGACCCAGTACTTC.

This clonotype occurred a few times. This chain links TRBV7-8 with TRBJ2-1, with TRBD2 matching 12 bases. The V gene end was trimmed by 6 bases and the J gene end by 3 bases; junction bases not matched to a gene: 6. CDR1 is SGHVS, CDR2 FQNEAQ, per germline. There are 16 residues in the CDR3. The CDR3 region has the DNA TGTGCCAGCAGACCCCCTAGCGGGGGGGTCTACAATGAGCAGTTCTTC. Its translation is CASRPPSGGVYNEQFF. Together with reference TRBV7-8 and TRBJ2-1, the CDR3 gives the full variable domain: GAGVSQSPRYKVAKRGQDVALRCDPISGHVSLFWYQQALGQGPEFLTYFQNEAQLDKSGLPSDRFFAERPEGSVSTLKIQRTQQEDSAVYLCASRPPSGGVYNEQFFGPGTRLTVL.